This T cell receptor beta chain comes out of a study of cytomegalovirus exposure and HLA in healthy donors (dated by TCRdb to the late 2010s). Study-level background: According to an earlier analysis of 550 to 700 of the donors, 150 million to 200 million T cells yielded 120 million or so unique TCR beta sequences and approximately 300 Gb of sequence data. An early release that covered some 640 HLA-typed donors contained 250 to 350 gigabases of sequencing data and 80 million or so unique TCR sequences. The T cell repertoires of 700 or so subjects were profiled by immunosequencing and related to cytomegalovirus serostatus. A later genetic analysis took genome-wide SNP genotypes for about three fifths of the 666 donors and used that subset as a discovery cohort. Donor age, sex, ethnicity and CMV serostatus were compiled alongside the repertoire data. A later analysis re-analyzed previously published TCR beta repertoires from 660 or so donors and added high-resolution HLA genotyping to study TCR occurrence patterns. Roughly five DR-DQ haplotypes were treated as single units for association and clustering because of strong linkage in the cohort. Among the 398 genotyped donors, around 81% belonged to the genetic ancestry cluster associated with self-reported Caucasian donors. Every discovery cohort repertoire had been produced on one sequencing platform. To decide whether each TCR beta V gene segment behaved as functional or pseudogenic, an earlier analysis of approximately 620 of the donors relied on high-throughput TCR beta sequencing. Among about 360 genotyped donors of the cohort, an average of approximately 240,000 unique TCR beta nucleotide sequences were sequenced per donor, about a sixth of them non-productive. A separate validation cohort of about 110 different subjects was used in addition to the roughly 700-subject first cohort. Rather than drawing on any new phenotypic data, the later analysis identified candidate immune exposures from TCR beta sequences and the way those sequences occurred across donors. The number of typed donors differed by locus: 629-630 for A, B, C, DRB1 and DQB1; 522 for DQA1; some 590 for DPA1; and some 470 for DPB1. The study was designed to test whether signatures of past pathogen exposure could be identified by cataloging public T cell receptors. HLA typing covered class I and class II loci at four-digit resolution. To predict cytomegalovirus infection status, the study brought together high-throughput TCR immunosequencing, statistical association of individual TCRs with disease status, and machine learning.

The library was made by the immunoSEQ multiplex PCR assay. The multiplex PCR relied on a mix of 60 forward primers for TCR Vbeta segments and 13 reverse primers for TCR Jbeta segments. Amplification of the CDR3 region of rearranged TCR beta genes was performed with a multiplex PCR assay on genomic DNA. The Illumina HiSeq System was used to sequence the amplified TCR beta libraries as 87-base-pair reads. The authors' analysis ran thus. A later analysis tallied approximately 87 million unique TCR beta chains across the approximately 670 repertoires, and approximately 12 million of those chains were shared by two or more donors. Raw reads were error-corrected and collapsed into unique sequences by a nearest-neighbor algorithm in which closely related sequences were merged to remove PCR and sequencing errors. CDR3 sequences were aligned to IMGT reference sequences to assign V, D and J gene segments. Each retained sequence needed at least a six-nucleotide match to both a V gene segment and a J gene segment. A rearrangement was called productive if the CDR3 had no stop codons and remained in frame with V and J, and every other rearrangement was called non-productive. Following IMGT convention, CDR3 was defined as the stretch from the second conserved V-encoded cysteine up to the conserved J-encoded phenylalanine. In an earlier analysis of 587 of the donors, sequences lacking an unambiguous match to a single V gene segment were excluded. An earlier analysis of some 500 of the donors classified V segments as functional when productive rearrangements were above 56.7% and as segregating when the standard deviation between donors was above 5%. A statistical classification framework was developed to diagnose cytomegalovirus status using the catalog of TCR beta chain sequences. A later analysis assigned V and J genes by comparing TCR nucleotide sequences with IMGT/GENE-DB human TR gene sequences. In a later analysis, CDR3 sequences and most-parsimonious VDJ recombination scenarios were assigned using the TCRdist pipeline. In a later analysis, every TCR beta chain was defined by the combination of its CDR3 amino acid sequence and its V-gene family, and reads without a unique V-gene family were dropped. As a way to deal with suspected cross-contamination and a sequencing artifact, a later analysis dropped 450 to 700 nucleotide sequences that were highly shared and had low generation probability. In a later analysis, a clonal expansion index for each public chain was calculated from normalized within-repertoire ranks of inferred template counts. In a later analysis, generation probabilities were computed with a VDJ recombination model fitted to out-of-frame rearrangements, and the resulting probabilities were checked against IGoR. Hypergeometric tests were used in a later analysis to score TCR-TCR, TCR-HLA and TCR-CMV co-occurrence, with a repertoire-size bias correction applied to the TCR pairs. A later analysis estimated false discovery rates by permuting HLA or CMV assignments 20 times. In a later analysis, co-occurring TCRs were grouped using DBSCAN, with TCRdist sequence similarity added in when clustering inside HLA-allele-positive subsets. Repertoires with fewer than 30,000 or more than 120,000 public chains were left out of co-occurrence clustering, as were about 5 repertoires with anomalous nucleotide sharing. Here the immuneACCESS table is served through TCRdb, limited to in-frame sequences with V and J called. Missing clones are a known gap in these copies; in checked studies unresolved V genes cover under half, and the rest lacks a known reason. That table furnishes V, J and clone size, whereas the DNA furnished D and trimming. This sample lists approximately 110,000 clones; around 70% were detected once. The ten largest clones capture around 4.2% of the sample.

The cohort consisted of 666 healthy bone marrow donors. At the time of sampling, every cohort member was nominally healthy, though immune exposures that went unrecorded were likely present. The donor was CMV seropositive and belonged to the group of over 250 seropositive cohort members. Every donor gave a peripheral blood sample, and the peripheral blood mononuclear cells from that sample were used for TCR beta sequencing. The Qiagen DNeasy Blood Extraction Kit was used to extract genomic DNA from the blood cell samples. Trimming at the junction amounts to 5 bases on V and 3 bases on J, and the germline ends lie 7 bases apart. The CDR3 covers 12 residues, taking in both the cysteine and the phenylalanine. Of all the DNA, just the CDR3 is kept, 36 bases in frame from base 1. CDR1 PRHDT and CDR2 FYEKMQ are derived from the germline V gene (reference sequence). Results and caveats for the whole study, not just this receptor: A later analysis associated 16,951 TCR beta sequences with specific HLA alleles at a false discovery rate of 0.05. The 87-base-pair reads could not distinguish some IMGT-functional V segments, including TRBV6-2 and TRBV6-3, so those segments were excluded. A further reported finding was that TCR beta sequences accurately predicted the HLA-A and HLA-B alleles for most subjects in the first cohort. Assigning TCR associations to individual alleles was difficult when HLA alleles, especially DR and DQ, strongly co-occurred. Correlated functional status among segregating V segments might be attributable to linkage disequilibrium, but an unknown experimental factor could not be ruled out. In a later analysis, HLA-associated TCR beta chains showed more clonal expansion and lower generation probabilities than non-associated chains that were equally common. The authors suggested that the approach could potentially be extended to other disease states and immunological phenotypes. Because counts were too low, around 17 rarely observed V segments, including chromosome 9 orphons, were left out of the earlier analysis of about 500 of the donors. The classifier was reported to diagnose cytomegalovirus status with high specificity and sensitivity in both the original and validation cohorts. A total of fewer than 200 TCR beta chains were listed by the study as associated with cytomegalovirus. In vitro tests confirmed that a few of the cytomegalovirus-associated TCR beta chains recognize cytomegalovirus antigens. Presence/absence analyses assumed roughly uniform sequencing depth across donors, an assumption that may not hold. HLA typing was unavailable for some donors at each locus, so association tests used only the typed subset. According to a later analysis, parvovirus B19, influenza, CMV and Epstein-Barr virus appeared linked to several top co-occurrence clusters. In a later genetic analysis, fewer N-insertions in productive TCRs were reported among donors in an Asian-associated ancestry cluster than the roughly 710-donor mean. In an earlier analysis of more than 500 of the donors, most TCR beta V segments appeared in productive rearrangements about 87% or about 30% of the time, broadly matching IMGT annotations. Most CMV-associated TCR beta chains appeared to be HLA-restricted in a later analysis, and the HLA associations seemed to be driven largely by CMV exposure. A group of highly shared sequence variants was considered likely to be a technical artifact of the sequencing pipeline. V-gene and J-gene trimming of TCR beta chains was associated with a missense DCLRE1C variant in a later genetic analysis, and the association was replicated in an independent cohort. Across donors, most TCR sequences were observed very rarely, whereas some public TCRs were present in many individuals. CMV serostatus was the only immune exposure information available for the cohort. In a later analysis, TCR association rates were found to vary across HLA loci, with the most associated TCRs seen for DRB1 alleles and the fewest for HLA-C alleles. The cohort was sequenced for TCR beta chains only, and without alpha or paired-chain data the features that could be detected were limited.

For this clone: Its cognate antigen has yet to be identified. No much larger clonotype is one base removed from it; base qualities were not supplied.

This clonotype was obtained from a woman between 40 and 55 years old in good health and CMV-seropositive. The chain is assembled from TRBV13 and TRBJ2-5; no D gene can be assigned with confidence. Sequencing input: PBMCs. The CDR3 has the sequence CASSKQKETQYF. The nucleotide sequence reads TGTGCCAGCAGCAAACAGAAAGAGACCCAGTACTTC.